What follows are 24 T cell receptor beta chains derived from one specimen sequenced in a study of cytotoxic CD8 clonotypes in ibrutinib-treated CLL. TCRdb's table, derived via immunoSEQ multiplex PCR, lists solely in-frame clones and lacks some. The table records 130,000 or so clones, roughly 83% of them present only once. The material was PBMCs, obtained after 12 months of ibrutinib treatment. The receptors originated from a human donor with chronic lymphocytic leukemia.

This clone occurred once. The chain recombines TRBV7-9 with TRBJ1-4, with unresolved D. This CDR3 is built from 15 residues. CDR1 is SEHNR and CDR2 is FQNEAQ in the germline V gene (reference sequence). The V and J ends lost 4 bases and 4 bases respectively, with 13 bases between them. DNA for the CDR3: TGTGCCAGCAGCTCGACTGGCAGACATAATGAAAAACTGTTTTTT. Its protein product is CASSSTGRHNEKLFF.

The chain carries TRBV27 and TRBJ1-4; D is unclear. Germline assignment: CDR1 MNHEY and CDR2 SMNVEV (reference sequence). V shed 4 bases and J shed 0 bases, with 9 bases lying between them. The CDR3 contains 15 residues. The CDR3: CASSSNKATNEKLFF. The CDR3 DNA sequence: TGTGCCAGCAGTTCAAACAAGGCAACTAATGAAAAACTGTTTTTT.

V usage is TRBV7-9 and J usage is TRBJ2-7, with D perhaps given as TRBD1 or TRBD2 (5 bases each). This CDR3 is built from 16 residues. The V gene's germline CDR1 is SEHNR and CDR2 FQNEAQ (reference sequence). V was shortened by 5 bases and J by 3 bases, with 20 bases between the two germline ends. As DNA, the CDR3 is TGTGCCAGCAGCCCGAGGACCGGGGCGGAAGTCTACGAGCAGTACTTC. It yields the protein CASSPRTGAEVYEQYF.

This rearrangement joins TRBV4-3 to TRBJ1-2; no reliable D call. The CDR3 has 17 residues. V lost 0 bases and J lost 0, with 14 bases in between. CDR1 is LGHNA and CDR2 is YSLEER in the germline V gene. CDR3 coding DNA: TGCGCCAGCAGCCAAGAGACGAGTGGGTGGGCTAACTATGGCTACACCTTC. Translating gives CASSQETSGWANYGYTF.

This chain links TRBV28 with TRBJ2-1; 7 bases match TRBD2. CDR3 length: 15 residues. Germline V gene lookup returns CDR1 MDHEN and CDR2 SYDVKM. Trimming removed 7 bases from V and 9 bases from J; junction bases left unmatched: 15. Here the CDR3 DNA reads TGTGCCAGCACTGCCTCGGGACTATCCGACGGTGAGCAGTTCTTC. Its protein is CASTASGLSDGEQFF.

This chain uses TRBV5-1 with TRBJ2-1; D remains ambiguous. The V gene's germline CDR1 is SGHRS and CDR2 YFSETQ. The CDR3 runs to 14 residues. V lost 0 bases to trimming and J lost 4 bases, with 8 bases between them. The chain's CDR3 is CASSLAETYNEQFF. The CDR3 DNA follows: TGCGCCAGCAGCTTGGCGGAGACATACAATGAGCAGTTCTTC.

This clone was detected only once. V usage is TRBV7-9 and J usage is TRBJ2-5, with 8 bases fitting TRBD1. The CDR3 is 14 residues long. Germline-derived CDR1 and CDR2 are SEHNR and FQNEAQ (reference sequence). With V trimmed by 6 bases and J by 2 bases, 5 bases remained unmatched. CDR3 residues: CASSLWTGQETQYF. CDR3 DNA sequence: TGTGCCAGCAGTTTGTGGACAGGGCAAGAGACCCAGTACTTC.

V gene TRBV28 combines with J gene TRBJ1-2; D not resolved. Germline V gene sequence: CDR1 MDHEN, CDR2 SYDVKM. There are 12 residues in the CDR3. The V end lost 3 bases, the J end lost 4 bases, and 6 bases lay between the germline ends. The CDR3 sequence is CASSFRLYGYTF. The DNA of the CDR3 is TGTGCCAGCAGTTTCCGTCTCTATGGCTACACCTTC.

The chain joins TRBV16 to TRBJ2-7; D is uncertain. This CDR3 has 14 amino acids. Germline CDR1 KGHSY, CDR2 FQNENV. Trimming took 0 bases from V and 0 from J, leaving 6 bases between them. This CDR3 is CASSQSHSSYEQYF. The CDR3 DNA reads as TGTGCCAGCAGCCAATCCCACAGCTCCTACGAGCAGTACTTC.

The gene calls are TRBV11-2 and TRBJ2-7, with TRBD1 matching 7 bases. V was pared by 5 bases and J by 4 bases, with 8 bases of the junction left unmatched. Per the germline V gene, CDR1 is SGHAT and CDR2 is FQNNGV. The CDR3 has 14 amino acids. CDR3 sequence reads: CASSEASGGYEQYF. The CDR3 DNA reads as TGTGCCAGCAGCGAAGCCTCAGGGGGTTACGAGCAGTACTTC.

The V call is TRBV7-2, the J call TRBJ2-7; D assignment may be TRBD1 or TRBD2 (6 bases each). The CDR3 is made up of 12 amino acids. V lost 5 bases and J lost 12, with 17 bases in between. Germline loops: CDR1 SGHTA, CDR2 FQGNSA. As DNA, the CDR3 is TGTGCCAGCAGCCCCCCGGGGGCGCATGCGTACTTC. Amino acid sequence: CASSPPGAHAYF. The entire variable domain, with the rest obtained from reference TRBV7-2 and TRBJ2-7, is as follows: GAGVSQSPSNKVTEKGKDVELRCDPISGHTALYWYRQSLGQGLEFLIYFQGNSAPDKSGLPSDRFSAERTGGSVSTLTIQRTQQEDSAVYLCASSPPGAHAYFGPGTRLTVT.

This chain links TRBV6-5 with TRBJ1-5, with D hard to call. CDR3 length equals 15 residues. V was pared by 5 bases and J by 0 bases, with 11 bases between. In germline, CDR1 is MNHEY, CDR2 SVGAGI. CDR3 in amino acids: CASSPTSYSNQPQHF. CDR3 nucleotides: TGTGCCAGCAGTCCCACATCGTATAGCAATCAGCCCCAGCATTTT.

The rearrangement joins TRBV7-9 to TRBJ1-4; 9 bases agree with TRBD1. CDR1 SEHNR and CDR2 FQNEAQ come from the germline V gene (reference sequence). The CDR3 covers 16 residues. Trimming at V came to 4 bases and at J to 0 bases, leaving 3 bases not matched to a gene. The CDR3 coding sequence is TGTGCCAGCAGCTGGACAGGGGAGGCAACTAATGAAAAACTGTTTTTT. Encoded protein: CASSWTGEATNEKLFF.

DNA of the CDR3: TGTGCCAGCAGTTTAAGGGGGTGGACCTACGAGCAGTACTTC. This encodes CASSLRGWTYEQYF. The V gene is TRBV27, the J gene TRBJ2-7; D perhaps matches TRBD1 (6 bases). V dropped 2 bases and J dropped 2 bases, with 10 bases sitting between them. This CDR3 is built from 14 residues. Germline V gene sequence: CDR1 MNHEY, CDR2 SMNVEV (reference sequence).

This CDR3 is CASSLVAGVTTDTQYF. The CDR3 DNA sequence: TGTGCCAGCAGCTTAGTGGCGGGAGTCACCACAGATACGCAGTATTTT. The chain is built from TRBV7-2 and TRBJ2-3; 7 nucleotides agree with TRBD2. The CDR3 sequence is 16 residues long. Losses at the gene ends were 1 base for V and 2 bases for J; bases not matched to a gene: 6. Germline lookup yields CDR1 SGHTA and CDR2 FQGNSA. Complete variable domain (other parts from reference TRBV7-2 and TRBJ2-3): GAGVSQSPSNKVTEKGKDVELRCDPISGHTALYWYRQSLGQGLEFLIYFQGNSAPDKSGLPSDRFSAERTGGSVSTLTIQRTQQEDSAVYLCASSLVAGVTTDTQYFGPGTRLTVL.

This clone was seen a handful of times. The chain combines TRBV9 with TRBJ1-1; TRBD1 is a possible D gene (6 bases). CDR3 length: 16 amino acids. CDR1 SGDLS and CDR2 YYNGEE come from the germline V gene. Trimming shortened V by 4 bases and J by 3 bases, and 19 bases separated the two germline ends. CDR3 coding DNA: TGTGCCAGCAGCCCCCGGCAGGGGACGTTAGACACTGAAGCTTTCTTT. This translates into CASSPRQGTLDTEAFF.

The J gene is TRBJ2-3, the V gene TRBV5-8; 10 nucleotides match TRBD1. The ends lost 1 base at V and 2 bases at J; junction bases unmatched: 7. The CDR3 is 17 amino acids. Germline V gene lookup returns CDR1 SGHTS and CDR2 YDEGEE. The CDR3 nucleotides read TGTGCCAGCAGCTTGTTCGGGGGACAGGGGAACACAGATACGCAGTATTTT. Amino acid sequence: CASSLFGGQGNTDTQYF. The variable domain in full, with the rest retrieved from reference TRBV5-8 and TRBJ2-3, is EAGVTQSPTHLIKTRGQQATLRCSPISGHTSVYWYQQALGLGLQFLLWYDEGEERNRGNFPPRFSGRQFPNYSSELNVNALELEDSALYLCASSLFGGQGNTDTQYFGPGTRLTVL.

This chain uses TRBV10-3 with TRBJ1-5; D gene ambiguous. CDR3 length equals 13 residues. Germline V CDR1 and CDR2: ENHRY, SYGVKD. With 1 base removed from V and 4 bases from J, the gap between germline ends came to 5 bases. The CDR3 is CAISELANQPQHF. In nucleotides, the CDR3 is TGTGCCATCAGTGAGTTGGCGAATCAGCCCCAGCATTTT.

The chain links TRBV6-1 to TRBJ2-2; 8 nucleotides match TRBD1. CDR1 and CDR2 from the germline V gene are MNHNS and SASEGT. Germline trimming cut 6 bases from V and 9 bases from J; bases unmatched to any gene: 6. This CDR3 is 13 amino acids long. CDR3 amino acids: CASSPRTGRELFF. The CDR3 DNA follows: TGTGCCAGCAGCCCACGGACAGGGAGGGAGCTGTTTTTT.

The rearrangement links TRBV20-1 to TRBJ2-4, with D unresolved. Trimming stripped 4 bases from V and 8 bases from J, with 9 bases between. There are 11 residues in the CDR3. Germline lookup yields CDR1 DFQATT and CDR2 SNEGSKA (reference sequence). The CDR3 coding sequence is TGCAGTGCTACCTTTGGGGACATTCAGTACTTC. It specifies CSATFGDIQYF.

This clone was counted a single time. The chain recombines TRBV27 with TRBJ2-7; TRBD1 might be the D (6 bases). Germline CDR1 is MNHEY and CDR2 is SMNVEV (reference sequence). V was shortened by 5 bases and J by 2 bases, with 22 bases between the two germline ends. CDR3 length equals 17 residues. In nucleotides, the CDR3 is TGTGCCAGCAGTCACCAGGGGTATTCCCAAACAACCTACGAGCAGTACTTC. As protein: CASSHQGYSQTTYEQYF.

A single count supports this clone. The chain uses TRBV18 and TRBJ2-7, with D perhaps matching TRBD1 (5 bases). Trimming left V 0 bases short and J 2 bases short, with 11 bases between. The CDR3 has 15 residues. The germline V gene encodes CDR1 KGHSH and CDR2 LQKENI. The DNA of the CDR3 is TGTGCCAGCTCACCACCGGCCAGGGTTCCCTACGAGCAGTACTTC. This encodes CASSPPARVPYEQYF.

The chain carries TRBV4-2 and TRBJ1-3; perhaps TRBD1 as D (5 bases). The V end was cut by 1 base, the J end by 0 bases, with 7 bases between. The CDR3 spans 15 residues. The germline V gene has CDR1 LGHNA and CDR2 YNFKEQ. CDR3 DNA sequence: TGTGCCAGCAGCCAAGTCGGGGGCTCTGGAAACACCATATATTTT. This translates into CASSQVGGSGNTIYF.

This clone came up a few times. The chain has TRBV4-1 and TRBJ2-5, with unresolved D. The CDR3 covers 14 residues. Trimming pared 1 base from V and 1 base from J, leaving 7 bases between. Germline V CDR1 and CDR2: MGHRA, YSYEKL. The CDR3 bases are TGCGCCAGCAGCCAAGTCTCCCCCCAAGAGACCCAGTACTTC. It yields the protein CASSQVSPQETQYF.